The T cell receptor beta chain under discussion was sequenced for a study of blood T cells in healthy people across ages. The CDR3 sequence is 14 residues long. Trimming removed 4 bases from V and 6 bases from J, with 13 bases in between. Germline values: CDR1 LNHDA, CDR2 SQIVND (reference sequence). Notes on this clonotype: Its matching antigen is unknown.

At least 7 million PBMCs were isolated per sample. It was with a sample-barcoded 5' primer and a J-beta primer mix that a second PCR of about 7 to 12 cycles was run. MiXCR was run by TCRdb on the 5' RACE reads, yielding one entry per CDR3 protein. The data contain about 1.6 million distinct CDR3 sequences, roughly 32% of them seen just once; the ten biggest clones take up 11%. Notes on the study in general: Observed TCR beta diversity per million T cells went down as age went up. This fall followed a roughly linear course with age.

The source of this sequence is a woman younger than 45 in good health. The chain employs TRBV19 and TRBJ2-1, with D perhaps matching TRBD1 or TRBD2 (5 bases each). Material for sequencing was blood. The chain's CDR3 is CASSTPGPCNEQFF. The CDR3 DNA is TGTGCCAGTAGTACCCCGGGGCCGTGCAATGAGCAGTTCTTC. The whole variable domain, remainder taken from reference TRBV19 and TRBJ2-1, is DGGITQSPKYLFRKEGQNVTLSCEQNLNHDAMYWYRQDPGQGLRLIYYSQIVNDFQKGDIAEGYSVSREKKESFPLTVTSAQKNPTAFYLCASSTPGPCNEQFFGPGTRLTVL.